One and the same sample provided the 12 T cell receptor beta chains below, sequenced in a study of post-analysis software for immune sequencing data. Findings and caveats of the study: The five TRBV segments detected at higher frequency in patients than in controls included TRBV5-6, TRBV5-1 and TRBV20-1.

Built from TCR beta cDNA, the libraries had unique molecular identifiers in them. TCRdb independently ran MiXCR on the PCR reads; one entry per CDR3 protein. The sample yields about 540,000 distinct CDR3 sequences, 34% seen once. These receptors' targets are unknown. Sequenced input: blood. The receptors stem from a girl aged 2 to 17 with multiple sclerosis.

The chain uses TRBV15 and TRBJ2-7; 11 bases align to TRBD1. V lost 0 bases and J lost 2; bases outside the gene matches: 9. CDR1 LNHNV and CDR2 YYDKDF come from the germline V gene (reference sequence). This CDR3 has 18 amino acids. The CDR3 region is CATSRDPPDRGRTYEQYF. The CDR3 DNA is TGTGCCACCAGCAGAGATCCCCCGGACAGGGGGCGGACCTACGAGCAGTACTTC.

This clonotype came up a few times. The CDR3 region has the DNA TGCAGTGCTAAAGGGCTAGTAGGTAATGAGCAGTTCTTC. Amino acids: CSAKGLVGNEQFF. The chain combines TRBV20-1 with TRBJ2-1; no firm D call. The V end was cut by 4 bases, the J end by 7 bases, with 14 bases between. This CDR3 has 13 residues. The germline gives CDR1 DFQATT, CDR2 SNEGSKA (reference sequence).

Concerning this clonotype: Mismatch with germline at one junction end may stem from a read error. The chain recombines TRBV7-2 with TRBJ2-5; 13 bases align to TRBD2. This CDR3 region has 18 residues. In germline, CDR1 is SGHTA, CDR2 FQGNSA. The chain's CDR3 is CASSLGTSGGAKWETQYF. In DNA, the CDR3 is TGCGCCAGCAGCCTGGGAACTAGCGGGGGGGCCAAATGGGAGACCCAGTACTTC.

The rearrangement joins TRBV20-1 to TRBJ1-5, with D maybe TRBD1 (6 bases). Germline assignment: CDR1 DFQATT and CDR2 SNEGSKA (reference sequence). This CDR3 is built from 15 residues. V lost 6 bases and J 6 bases, leaving 21 bases between the germline ends. The CDR3 loop is CSARVPGTSGQPQHF. The CDR3 nucleotides are TGCAGTGCCAGGGTTCCCGGGACATCAGGTCAGCCCCAGCATTTT.

J is TRBJ1-1 and V is TRBV4-1, with D uncertain. The CDR3 loop spans 14 amino acids. CDR1 MGHRA and CDR2 YSYEKL come from the germline V gene. V dropped 3 bases and J dropped 0 bases, with 8 bases sitting between them. Here the CDR3 DNA reads TGCGCCAGCAGCCATGCAGGCCTGAACACTGAAGCTTTCTTT. It codes for CASSHAGLNTEAFF.

This chain uses TRBV20-1 with TRBJ2-7; 9 positions match TRBD2. CDR1 DFQATT and CDR2 SNEGSKA come from the germline V gene (reference sequence). The ends lost 3 bases at V and 2 bases at J; junction bases unmatched: 8. The length of the CDR3 is 15 residues. CDR3 bases: TGCAGTGCTAGGGACTTAGCGGGGGACGCCTACGAGCAGTACTTC. It translates to CSARDLAGDAYEQYF.

The genes are TRBV7-2 and TRBJ2-7; TRBD2 matches at 16 bases. The DNA end is a closer match to TRBJ2-5, so the J assignment may be wrong. Germline-derived CDR1 and CDR2 are SGHTA and FQGNSA. This CDR3 region has 17 residues. The chain's CDR3 is CASSLFGTSGGAGTQYF. As DNA, the CDR3 is TGTGCCAGCAGCTTATTCGGGACTAGCGGGGGGGCCGGGACCCAGTACTTC.

For the CDR3, the DNA is TGTGCCAGCAGCTCATACAACAGGGCGGTCGGGGAGCTGTTTTTT. Amino acid sequence: CASSSYNRAVGELFF. The chain carries TRBV7-9 and TRBJ2-2; D may be TRBD1 (6 bases). This CDR3 region has 15 residues. The germline V gene encodes CDR1 SEHNR and CDR2 FQNEAQ (reference sequence). V dropped 4 bases and J dropped 7 bases, with 16 bases sitting between them.

This rearrangement joins TRBV4-1 to TRBJ2-3; D may match TRBD1 or TRBD2 (5 bases each). Looked up from germline, CDR1 is MGHRA and CDR2 is YSYEKL. The CDR3 extends over 15 amino acids. V gave up 7 bases and J gave up 4 bases, with 18 bases separating them. CDR3 protein: CASTLGVLGADTQYF. The CDR3 nucleotides read TGCGCCAGCACCCTGGGGGTGCTAGGCGCAGATACGCAGTATTTT.

The CDR3 loop is CASSLGREQTQYF. For the CDR3, the DNA is TGCGCCAGCAGCTTGGGGAGGGAACAGACCCAGTACTTC. The gene calls are TRBV5-1 and TRBJ2-7; possibly TRBD2 for D (6 bases). The DNA end is a closer match to TRBJ2-5, so the J assignment may be wrong. Germline V lookup: CDR1 SGHRS, CDR2 YFSETQ. This CDR3 region has 13 residues.

This clonotype was observed many times. The V and J genes are TRBV5-1 and TRBJ2-3; no clear D gene. Germline V CDR1 and CDR2: SGHRS, YFSETQ. This CDR3 contains 15 residues. Trimming removed 6 bases from V and 0 bases from J, with 14 bases in between. The CDR3 DNA follows: TGCGCCAGCACCACTGGTGGGTCTAGCACAGATACGCAGTATTTT. Protein: CASTTGGSSTDTQYF.

The chain has TRBV20-1 and TRBJ2-3; possible D gene TRBD1, 6 bases. Trimming took off 5 bases at V and 2 bases at J, with 23 bases between the two ends. The CDR3 loop spans 17 amino acids. The germline CDR1 and CDR2 sequences are DFQATT and SNEGSKA (reference sequence). The CDR3 bases are TGCAGTGCTCTTATCGAACCCACAGGGTACGACACAGATACGCAGTATTTT. Translating it yields CSALIEPTGYDTDTQYF.